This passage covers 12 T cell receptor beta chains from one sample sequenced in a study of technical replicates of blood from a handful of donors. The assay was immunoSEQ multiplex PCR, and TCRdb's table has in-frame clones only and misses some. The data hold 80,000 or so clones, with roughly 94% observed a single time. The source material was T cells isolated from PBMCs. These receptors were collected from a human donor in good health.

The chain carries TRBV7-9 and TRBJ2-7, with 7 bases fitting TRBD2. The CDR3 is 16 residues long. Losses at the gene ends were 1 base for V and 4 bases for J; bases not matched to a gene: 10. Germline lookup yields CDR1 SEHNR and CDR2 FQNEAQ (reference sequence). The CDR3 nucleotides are TGTGCCAGCAGCTTAGGAGTGGCGGGAGTGGATTACGAGCAGTACTTC. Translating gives CASSLGVAGVDYEQYF.

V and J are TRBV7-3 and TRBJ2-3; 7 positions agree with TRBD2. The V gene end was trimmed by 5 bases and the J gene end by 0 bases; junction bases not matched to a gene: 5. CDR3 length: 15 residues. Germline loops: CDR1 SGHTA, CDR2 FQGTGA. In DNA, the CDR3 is TGTGCCAGCAGCCCTATTAGCGGGAGCACAGATACGCAGTATTTT. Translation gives CASSPISGSTDTQYF.

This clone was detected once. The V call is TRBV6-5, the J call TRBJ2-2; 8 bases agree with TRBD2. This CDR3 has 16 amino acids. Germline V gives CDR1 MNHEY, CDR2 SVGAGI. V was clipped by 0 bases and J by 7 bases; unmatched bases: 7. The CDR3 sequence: CASSYSPGGYGGELFF. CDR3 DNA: TGTGCCAGCAGTTACTCCCCGGGAGGGTATGGCGGGGAGCTGTTTTTT.

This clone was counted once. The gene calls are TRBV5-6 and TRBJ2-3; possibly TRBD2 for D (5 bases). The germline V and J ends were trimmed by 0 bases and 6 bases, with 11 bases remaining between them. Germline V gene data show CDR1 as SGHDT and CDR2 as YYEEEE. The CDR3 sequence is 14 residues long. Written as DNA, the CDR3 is TGTGCCAGCAGCTTGGGTCTGGAGGTGGATACGCAGTATTTT. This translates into CASSLGLEVDTQYF.

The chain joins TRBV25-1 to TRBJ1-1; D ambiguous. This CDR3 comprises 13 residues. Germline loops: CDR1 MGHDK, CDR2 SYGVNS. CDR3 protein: CAAQAGMGTEAFF. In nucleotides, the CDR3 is TGTGCTGCCCAGGCCGGGATGGGGACTGAAGCTTTCTTT. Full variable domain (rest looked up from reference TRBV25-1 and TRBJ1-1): EADIYQTPRYLVIGTGKKITLECSQTMGHDKMYWYQQDPGMELHLIHYSYGVNSTEKGDLSSESTVSRIRTEHFPLTLESARPSHTSQYLCAAQAGMGTEAFFGQGTRLTVV.

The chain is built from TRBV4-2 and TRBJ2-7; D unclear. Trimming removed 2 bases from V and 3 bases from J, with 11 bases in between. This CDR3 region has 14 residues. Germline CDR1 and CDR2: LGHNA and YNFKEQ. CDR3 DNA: TGTGCCAGCAGCCAATCGCTAGGTAACTACGAGCAGTACTTC. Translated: CASSQSLGNYEQYF.

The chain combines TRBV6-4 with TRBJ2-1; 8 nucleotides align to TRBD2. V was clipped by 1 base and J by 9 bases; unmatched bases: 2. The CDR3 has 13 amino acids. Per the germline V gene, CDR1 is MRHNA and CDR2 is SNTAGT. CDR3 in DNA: TGTGCCAGCAGTGACTTCAGCGGGAGTGAGCAGTTCTTC. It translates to CASSDFSGSEQFF.

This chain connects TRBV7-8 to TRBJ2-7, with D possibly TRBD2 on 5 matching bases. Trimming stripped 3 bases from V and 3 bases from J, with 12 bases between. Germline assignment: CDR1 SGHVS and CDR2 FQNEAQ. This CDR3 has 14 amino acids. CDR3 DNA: TGTGCCAGCAGCTTTTTAATTGGGAGCTACGAGCAGTACTTC. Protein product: CASSFLIGSYEQYF.

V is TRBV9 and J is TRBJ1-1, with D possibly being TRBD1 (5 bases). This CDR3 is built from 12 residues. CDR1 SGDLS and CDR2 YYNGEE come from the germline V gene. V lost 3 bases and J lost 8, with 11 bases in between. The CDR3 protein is CASSGPRGEAFF. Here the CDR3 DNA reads TGTGCCAGCAGCGGGCCCCGGGGGGAAGCTTTCTTT.

CDR3 residues: CASSGGTGFTGELFF. CDR3 DNA sequence: TGCGCCAGCAGCGGCGGGACAGGGTTCACCGGGGAGCTGTTTTTT. This chain connects TRBV5-1 to TRBJ2-2, with 9 bases lining up with TRBD1. Germline assignment: CDR1 SGHRS and CDR2 YFSETQ. With 4 bases clipped from V and 4 bases from J, the junction kept 5 bases outside the gene matches. The CDR3 has 15 amino acids. The full variable domain, its missing parts supplied by reference TRBV5-1 and TRBJ2-2, is KAGVTQTPRYLIKTRGQQVTLSCSPISGHRSVSWYQQTPGQGLQFLFEYFSETQRNKGNFPGRFSGRQFSNSRSEMNVSTLELGDSALYLCASSGGTGFTGELFFGEGSRLTVL.

In DNA form, the CDR3 reads TGCGCCAGCAGCCAACCGGGGGGGACCTACGAGCAGTACTTC. This gives the protein CASSQPGGTYEQYF. This rearrangement joins TRBV4-1 to TRBJ2-7, with TRBD2 matching 8 bases. V dropped 2 bases and J dropped 2; count of bases not matched to a gene: 2. This CDR3 is 14 amino acids long. Germline CDR1 MGHRA, CDR2 YSYEKL.

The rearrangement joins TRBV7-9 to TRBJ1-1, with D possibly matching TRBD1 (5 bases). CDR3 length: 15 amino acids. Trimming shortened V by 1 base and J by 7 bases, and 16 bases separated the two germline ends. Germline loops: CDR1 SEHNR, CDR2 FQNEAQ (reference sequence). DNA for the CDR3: TGTGCCAGCAGCTTAGGCACCGACAGACCAATTGAAGCTTTCTTT. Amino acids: CASSLGTDRPIEAFF.